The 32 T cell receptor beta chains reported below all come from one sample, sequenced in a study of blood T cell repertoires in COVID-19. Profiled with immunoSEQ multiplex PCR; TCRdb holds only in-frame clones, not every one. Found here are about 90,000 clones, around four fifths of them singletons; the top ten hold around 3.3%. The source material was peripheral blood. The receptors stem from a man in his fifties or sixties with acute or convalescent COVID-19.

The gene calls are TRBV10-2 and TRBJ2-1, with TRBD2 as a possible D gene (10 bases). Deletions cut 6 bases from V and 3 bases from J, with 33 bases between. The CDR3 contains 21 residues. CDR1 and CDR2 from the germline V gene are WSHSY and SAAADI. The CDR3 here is CASSQNTGTGRLAGFYNEQFF. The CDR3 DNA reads TGCGCCAGCAGCCAAAACACCGGGACAGGGAGACTAGCGGGTTTCTACAATGAGCAGTTCTTC.

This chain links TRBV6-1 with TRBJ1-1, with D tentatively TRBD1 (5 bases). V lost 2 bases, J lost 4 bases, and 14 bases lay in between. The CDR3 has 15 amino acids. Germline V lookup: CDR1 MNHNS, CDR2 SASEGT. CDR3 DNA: TGTGCCAGCAGTGAATATTGGGGCGCTGGCACTGAAGCTTTCTTT. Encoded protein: CASSEYWGAGTEAFF.

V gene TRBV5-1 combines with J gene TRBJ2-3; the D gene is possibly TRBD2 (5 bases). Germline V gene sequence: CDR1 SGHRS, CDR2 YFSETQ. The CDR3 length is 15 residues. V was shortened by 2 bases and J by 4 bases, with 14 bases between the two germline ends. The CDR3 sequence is CASSLRLRESDTQYF. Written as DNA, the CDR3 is TGCGCCAGCAGCTTAAGGTTGAGGGAGTCAGATACGCAGTATTTT.

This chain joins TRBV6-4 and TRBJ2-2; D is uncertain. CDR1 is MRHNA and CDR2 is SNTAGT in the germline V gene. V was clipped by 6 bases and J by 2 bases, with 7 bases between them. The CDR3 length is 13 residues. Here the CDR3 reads CASSDLNTGELFF. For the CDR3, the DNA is TGTGCCAGCAGCGACCTAAACACCGGGGAGCTGTTTTTT.

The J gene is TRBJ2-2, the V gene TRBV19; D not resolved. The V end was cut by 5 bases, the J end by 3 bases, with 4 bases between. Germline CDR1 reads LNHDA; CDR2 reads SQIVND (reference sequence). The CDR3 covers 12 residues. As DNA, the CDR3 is TGTGCCAGTAGTCGGTACACCGGGGAGCTGTTTTTT. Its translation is CASSRYTGELFF.

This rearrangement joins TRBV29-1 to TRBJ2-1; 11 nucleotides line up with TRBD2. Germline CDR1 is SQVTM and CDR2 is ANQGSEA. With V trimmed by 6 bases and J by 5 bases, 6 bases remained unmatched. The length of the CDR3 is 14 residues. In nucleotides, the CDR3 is TGCAGCGTCGCCGGGACTAGCGGTAACAATGAGCAGTTCTTC. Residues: CSVAGTSGNNEQFF.

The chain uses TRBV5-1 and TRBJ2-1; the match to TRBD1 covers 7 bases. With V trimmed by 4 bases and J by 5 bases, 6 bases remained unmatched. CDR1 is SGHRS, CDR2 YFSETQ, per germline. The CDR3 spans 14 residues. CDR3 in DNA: TGCGCCAGCAGCCCGATTGACAGGGACAATGAGCAGTTCTTC. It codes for CASSPIDRDNEQFF.

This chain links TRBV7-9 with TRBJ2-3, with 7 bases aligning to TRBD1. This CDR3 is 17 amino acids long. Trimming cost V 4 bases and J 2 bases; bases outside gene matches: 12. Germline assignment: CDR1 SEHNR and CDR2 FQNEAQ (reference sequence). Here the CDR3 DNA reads TGTGCCAGCAGCTGGGGGTCAGGACAGGATTTCACAGATACGCAGTATTTT. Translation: CASSWGSGQDFTDTQYF. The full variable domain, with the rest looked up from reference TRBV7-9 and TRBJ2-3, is DTGVSQNPRHKITKRGQNVTFRCDPISEHNRLYWYRQTLGQGPEFLTYFQNEAQLEKSRLLSDRFSAERPKGSFSTLEIQRTEQGDSAMYLCASSWGSGQDFTDTQYFGPGTRLTVL.

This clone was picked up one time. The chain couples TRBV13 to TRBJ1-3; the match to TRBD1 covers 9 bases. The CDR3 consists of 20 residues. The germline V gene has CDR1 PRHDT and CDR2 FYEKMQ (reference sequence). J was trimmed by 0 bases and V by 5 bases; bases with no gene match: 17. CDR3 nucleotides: TGTGCCAGCAGCACTAGTCGGGACAGGGTGTTTACTCGCTCTGGAAACACCATATATTTT. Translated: CASSTSRDRVFTRSGNTIYF.

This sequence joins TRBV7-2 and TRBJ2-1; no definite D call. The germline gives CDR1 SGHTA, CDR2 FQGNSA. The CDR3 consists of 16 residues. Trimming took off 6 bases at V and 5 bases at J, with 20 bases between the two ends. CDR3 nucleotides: TGTGCCAGCAGGCCACTGATGACGAGAGGAAACAATGAGCAGTTCTTC. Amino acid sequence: CASRPLMTRGNNEQFF. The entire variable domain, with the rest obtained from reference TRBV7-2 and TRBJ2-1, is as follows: GAGVSQSPSNKVTEKGKDVELRCDPISGHTALYWYRQSLGQGLEFLIYFQGNSAPDKSGLPSDRFSAERTGGSVSTLTIQRTQQEDSAVYLCASRPLMTRGNNEQFFGPGTRLTVL.

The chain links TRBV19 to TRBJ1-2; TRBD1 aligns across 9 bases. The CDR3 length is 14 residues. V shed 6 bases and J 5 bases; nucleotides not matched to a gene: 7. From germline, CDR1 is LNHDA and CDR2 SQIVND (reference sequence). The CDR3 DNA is TGTGCCAGTAGGAGCACAGGGGGCCGGTATGGCTACACCTTC. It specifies CASRSTGGRYGYTF.

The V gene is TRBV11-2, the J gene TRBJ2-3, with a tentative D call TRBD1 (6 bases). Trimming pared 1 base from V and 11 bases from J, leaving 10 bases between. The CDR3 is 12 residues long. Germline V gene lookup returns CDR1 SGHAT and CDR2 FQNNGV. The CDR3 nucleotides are TGTGCCAGCAGCTTAGCCGGACAGAGGCAGTATTTT. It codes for CASSLAGQRQYF.

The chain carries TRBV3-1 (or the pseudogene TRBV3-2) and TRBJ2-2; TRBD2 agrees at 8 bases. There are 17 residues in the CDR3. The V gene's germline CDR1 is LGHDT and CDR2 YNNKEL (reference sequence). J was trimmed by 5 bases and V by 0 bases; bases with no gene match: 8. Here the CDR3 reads CASSQEKRAGGTGELFF. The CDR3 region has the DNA TGTGCCAGCAGCCAAGAGAAAAGGGCGGGAGGAACCGGGGAGCTGTTTTTT.

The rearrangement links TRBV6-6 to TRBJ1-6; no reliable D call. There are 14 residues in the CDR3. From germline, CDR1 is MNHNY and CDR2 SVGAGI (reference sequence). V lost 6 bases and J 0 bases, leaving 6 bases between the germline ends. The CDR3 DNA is TGTGCCAGCAGACAGAGCTCCTATAATTCACCCCTCCACTTT. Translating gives CASRQSSYNSPLHF.

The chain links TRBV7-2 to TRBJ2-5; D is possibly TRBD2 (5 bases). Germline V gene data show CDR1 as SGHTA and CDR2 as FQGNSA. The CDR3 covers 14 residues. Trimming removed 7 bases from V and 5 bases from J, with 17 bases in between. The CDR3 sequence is CASTLTISGETQYF. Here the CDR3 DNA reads TGTGCCAGCACCCTGACTATCTCCGGGGAGACCCAGTACTTC.

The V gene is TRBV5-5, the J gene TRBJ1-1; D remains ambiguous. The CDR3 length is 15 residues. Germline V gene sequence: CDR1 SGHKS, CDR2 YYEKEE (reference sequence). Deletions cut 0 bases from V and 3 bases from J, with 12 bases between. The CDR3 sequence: CASSLALSDYTEAFF. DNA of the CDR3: TGTGCCAGCAGCTTGGCTCTCAGTGACTACACTGAAGCTTTCTTT.

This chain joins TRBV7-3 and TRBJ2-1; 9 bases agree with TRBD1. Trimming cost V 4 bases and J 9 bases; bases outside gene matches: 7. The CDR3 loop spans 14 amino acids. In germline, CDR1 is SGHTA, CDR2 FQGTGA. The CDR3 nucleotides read TGTGCCAGCAGCTCCGGGACAGGGAAAGCTGAGCAGTTCTTC. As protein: CASSSGTGKAEQFF.

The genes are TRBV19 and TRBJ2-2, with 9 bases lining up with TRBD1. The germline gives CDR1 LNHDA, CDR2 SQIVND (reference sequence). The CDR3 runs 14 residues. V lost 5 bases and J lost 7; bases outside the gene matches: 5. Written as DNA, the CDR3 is TGTGCCAGTAGTCAGGGGACAGGGTTCGGGGAGCTGTTTTTT. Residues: CASSQGTGFGELFF. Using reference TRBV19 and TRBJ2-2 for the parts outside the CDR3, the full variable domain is DGGITQSPKYLFRKEGQNVTLSCEQNLNHDAMYWYRQDPGQGLRLIYYSQIVNDFQKGDIAEGYSVSREKKESFPLTVTSAQKNPTAFYLCASSQGTGFGELFFGEGSRLTVL.

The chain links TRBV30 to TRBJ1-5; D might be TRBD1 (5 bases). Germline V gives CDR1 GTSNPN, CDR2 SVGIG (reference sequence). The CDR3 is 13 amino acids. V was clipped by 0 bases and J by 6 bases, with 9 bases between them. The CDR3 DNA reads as TGTGCCTGGAGTGTACAAAGGGGTCAGCCCCAGCATTTT. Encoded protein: CAWSVQRGQPQHF.

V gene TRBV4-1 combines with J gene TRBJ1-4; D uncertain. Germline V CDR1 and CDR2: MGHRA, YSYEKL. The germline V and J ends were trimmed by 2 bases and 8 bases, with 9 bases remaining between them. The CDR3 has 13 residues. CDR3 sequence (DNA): TGCGCCAGCAGCCAATCAGACGGGGAAAAACTGTTTTTT. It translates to CASSQSDGEKLFF.

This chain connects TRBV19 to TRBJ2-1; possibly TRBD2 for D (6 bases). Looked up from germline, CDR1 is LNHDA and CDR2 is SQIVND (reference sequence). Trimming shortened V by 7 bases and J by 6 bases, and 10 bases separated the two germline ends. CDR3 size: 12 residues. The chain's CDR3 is CASKRAGNEQFF. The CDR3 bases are TGTGCCAGTAAAAGAGCGGGCAATGAGCAGTTCTTC.

CDR3 in DNA: TGTGCTGTCCCCAGACTGGAGACCCAGTACTTC. Translation gives CAVPRLETQYF. V is TRBV7-9 and J is TRBJ2-5; D gene ambiguous. Germline V gene lookup returns CDR1 SEHNR and CDR2 FQNEAQ (reference sequence). CDR3 length: 11 amino acids.

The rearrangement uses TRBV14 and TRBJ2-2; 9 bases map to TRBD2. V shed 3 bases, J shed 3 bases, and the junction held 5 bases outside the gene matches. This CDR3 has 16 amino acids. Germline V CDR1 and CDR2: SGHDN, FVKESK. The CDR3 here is CASSQLAGADTGELFF. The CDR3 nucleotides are TGTGCCAGCAGCCAGTTAGCGGGGGCCGACACCGGGGAGCTGTTTTTT.

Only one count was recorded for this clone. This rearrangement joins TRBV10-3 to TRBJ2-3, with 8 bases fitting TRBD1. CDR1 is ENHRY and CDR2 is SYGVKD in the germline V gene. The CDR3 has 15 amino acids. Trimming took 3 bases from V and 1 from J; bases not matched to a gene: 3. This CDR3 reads CAISEPGQGTDTQYF. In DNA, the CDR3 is TGTGCCATCAGTGAACCGGGACAGGGCACAGATACGCAGTATTTT.

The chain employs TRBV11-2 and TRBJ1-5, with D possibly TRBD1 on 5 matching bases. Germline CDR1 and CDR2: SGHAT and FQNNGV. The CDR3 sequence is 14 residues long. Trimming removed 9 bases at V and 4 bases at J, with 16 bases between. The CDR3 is CASSAGILNQPQHF. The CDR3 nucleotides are TGTGCCAGTTCAGCAGGGATCCTGAATCAGCCCCAGCATTTT.

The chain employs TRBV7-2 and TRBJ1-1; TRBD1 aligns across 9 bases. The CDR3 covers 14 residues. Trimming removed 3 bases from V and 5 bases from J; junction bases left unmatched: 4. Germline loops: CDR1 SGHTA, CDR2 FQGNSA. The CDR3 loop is CASSFDRGGTEAFF. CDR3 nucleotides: TGTGCCAGCAGCTTCGACAGGGGGGGGACTGAAGCTTTCTTT. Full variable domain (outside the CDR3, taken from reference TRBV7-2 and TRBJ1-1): GAGVSQSPSNKVTEKGKDVELRCDPISGHTALYWYRQSLGQGLEFLIYFQGNSAPDKSGLPSDRFSAERTGGSVSTLTIQRTQQEDSAVYLCASSFDRGGTEAFFGQGTRLTVV.

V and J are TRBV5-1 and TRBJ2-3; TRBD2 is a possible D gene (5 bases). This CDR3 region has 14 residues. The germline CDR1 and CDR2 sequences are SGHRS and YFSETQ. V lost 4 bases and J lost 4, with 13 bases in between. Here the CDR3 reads CASSRGLSADTQYF. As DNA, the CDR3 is TGCGCCAGCAGCCGAGGACTGAGCGCAGATACGCAGTATTTT.

The CDR3 loop reads CASSWGQTNYGYTF. In nucleotides, the CDR3 is TGCGCCAGCAGTTGGGGACAGACTAACTATGGCTACACCTTC. The rearrangement uses TRBV5-1 and TRBJ1-2; the match to TRBD1 covers 7 bases. The V gene end was trimmed by 5 bases and the J gene end by 0 bases; junction bases not matched to a gene: 4. The CDR3 totals 14 residues. Germline V gene data show CDR1 as SGHRS and CDR2 as YFSETQ.

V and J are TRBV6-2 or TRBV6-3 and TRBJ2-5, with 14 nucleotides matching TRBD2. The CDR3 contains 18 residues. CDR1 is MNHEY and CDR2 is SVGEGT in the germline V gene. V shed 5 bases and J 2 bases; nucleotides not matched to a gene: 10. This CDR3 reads CASSLPGLAGVIQETQYF. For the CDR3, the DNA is TGTGCCAGCAGTCTTCCGGGACTAGCGGGAGTGATACAAGAGACCCAGTACTTC.

The CDR3 DNA reads as TGTGCCAGCTCACCAAGTCGGGCGGGAGGGCAGAATGAGCAGTTCTTC. Residues: CASSPSRAGGQNEQFF. This chain links TRBV18 with TRBJ2-1; 9 bases align to TRBD2. The germline V gene has CDR1 KGHSH and CDR2 LQKENI. The CDR3 is 16 amino acids. Trimming took 2 bases from V and 7 from J; bases not matched to a gene: 9. Based on the CDR3 plus reference TRBV18 and TRBJ2-1, the full variable domain is NAGVMQNPRHLVRRRGQEARLRCSPMKGHSHVYWYRQLPEEGLKFMVYLQKENIIDESGMPKERFSAEFPKEGPSILRIQQVVRGDSAAYFCASSPSRAGGQNEQFFGPGTRLTVL.

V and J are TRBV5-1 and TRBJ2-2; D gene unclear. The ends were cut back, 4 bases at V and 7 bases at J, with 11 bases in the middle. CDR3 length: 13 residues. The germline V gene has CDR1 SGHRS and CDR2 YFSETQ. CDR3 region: CASSTDNSGELFF. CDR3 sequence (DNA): TGCGCCAGCAGCACAGACAATAGCGGGGAGCTGTTTTTT.

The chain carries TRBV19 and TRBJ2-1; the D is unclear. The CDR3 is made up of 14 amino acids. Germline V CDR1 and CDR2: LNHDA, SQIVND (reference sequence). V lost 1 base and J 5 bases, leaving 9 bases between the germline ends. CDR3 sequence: CASSIAGRDNEQFF. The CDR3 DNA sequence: TGTGCCAGTAGTATAGCGGGTCGCGACAATGAGCAGTTCTTC.